The clone carrying this TCR beta chain has just a few counts. Its specificity is unknown. The data were taken from a study of response to subunit inactivated influenza vaccine. Overall study results and limits: Each seasonal flu vaccination may recruit only limited new T cells, authors suggested.

TCRdb used MiXCR to reprocess the RT-PCR reads, holding one entry per CDR3 protein. The sample has approximately 530,000 distinct CDR3 sequences, less than 7.5% seen once. This CDR3 is 15 amino acids long. Germline V gene lookup returns CDR1 SQVTM and CDR2 ANQGSEA. Deletions cut 8 bases from V and 4 bases from J, with 21 bases between. V and J are TRBV29-1 and TRBJ2-1, with D perhaps matching TRBD2 (6 bases). This TCR was sampled from a man in his fifties or sixties who received an inactivated influenza vaccine. Material: PBMCs from blood, obtained about 24 months after vaccination. The CDR3 nucleotides read TGCAGCAATCTTCTGGCGGGACGCCCGTACAATGAGCAGTTCTTC. Translating it yields CSNLLAGRPYNEQFF.